This T cell receptor beta chain is drawn from a study of CD8+ T cells in alopecia areata. General study results and limits: More clonal than normal scalp was lesional scalp, particularly alopecia totalis/universalis. During tofacitinib treatment, many expanded lesional clones remained in scalp and blood. Sequencing of scalp samples also captures resident alphabeta T cells of normal skin.

With regard to this clone: As yet, its antigen is unknown.

V trimming: 1 base; J trimming: 7 bases; junction bases outside the gene matches: 12. Germline V gene data show CDR1 as LNHNV and CDR2 as YYDKDF (reference sequence). The length of the CDR3 is 16 residues. It was cDNA, reverse transcribed from extracted RNA, that served as the sequencing template. Generated by immunoSEQ multiplex PCR, the TCRdb table keeps only in-frame clones and is missing some. The sample includes 150,000 to 200,000 clones, roughly 60% seen only once; the top ten take 14%. Treatment noted: oral pan-JAK inhibitor, 5-10 mg twice daily. T lymphocytes (CD4+ and CD8+) were sorted from PBMCs.

The source material was CD4+ T cells sorted from blood, sampled at week 24, from a patient treated with tofacitinib. The V call is TRBV15, the J call TRBJ2-5; 7 bases agree with TRBD1. The sequence derives from a human donor with alopecia areata. The CDR3 loop is CATSRAGTALVLTQYF. The CDR3 DNA sequence: TGTGCCACCAGCAGAGCCGGGACAGCCTTGGTTCTGACCCAGTACTTC.